This T cell receptor beta chain was identified during a study of Graves' ophthalmopathy and Graves' hyperthyroidism. At the level of the study: No treatment had been given when peripheral blood was collected at initial diagnosis. Study-level points and caveats: A majority of expanded thyroid clonotypes exceeding 0.001 frequency were likewise present in blood.

As the template, RNA transcripts were used to amplify TCR beta CDR3 regions. HTBI primers were used in a first-round RT-PCR, which preceded a second-round multiplex PCR. TCRdb processed the multiplex PCR reads anew with MiXCR; each CDR3 protein has one entry. The sample consists of approximately 640,000 distinct CDR3 sequences, about two fifths of them appearing once. This CDR3 contains 15 residues. The germline V gene encodes CDR1 SGHTA and CDR2 FQGNSA. Trimming pared 5 bases from V and 2 bases from J, leaving 15 bases between. This clonotype was counted many times. What it binds is not known. Disease in donors with ophthalmopathy had moderate-to-severe activity, CAS ≥3, NOSPECS ≥4 and under 3 months' duration. Serum thyroxine and TRAb, along with clinical symptoms, thyroid ultrasound and orbital computed tomography, were what diagnosis relied on.

Input material: peripheral blood. The sequence derives from an adult man with Graves' ophthalmopathy. V gene TRBV7-2 combines with J gene TRBJ2-5, with TRBD1 as a possible D gene (7 bases). The CDR3 loop reads CASSPTRDSQETQYF. The CDR3 DNA reads as TGTGCCAGCAGCCCGACGCGGGACAGTCAAGAGACCCAGTACTTC.